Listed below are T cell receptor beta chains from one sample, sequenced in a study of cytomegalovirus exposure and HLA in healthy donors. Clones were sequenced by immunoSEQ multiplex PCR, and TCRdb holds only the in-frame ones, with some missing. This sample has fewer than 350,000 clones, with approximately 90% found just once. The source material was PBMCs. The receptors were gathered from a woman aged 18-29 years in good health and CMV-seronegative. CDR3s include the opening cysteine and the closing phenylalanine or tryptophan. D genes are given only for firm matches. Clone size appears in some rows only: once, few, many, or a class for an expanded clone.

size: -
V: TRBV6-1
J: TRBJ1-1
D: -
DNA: TGTGCCAGCAGTGAAGGTGCAGAAATGAACACTGAAGCTTTCTTT
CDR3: CASSEGAEMNTEAFF

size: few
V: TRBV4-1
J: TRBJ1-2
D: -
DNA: TGCGCCAGCAGCCATCTTCCCAGGGTAAACTATGGCTACACCTTC
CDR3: CASSHLPRVNYGYTF

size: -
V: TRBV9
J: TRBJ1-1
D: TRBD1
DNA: TGTGCCAGCAGCGGGACAGGGATGAACACTGAAGCTTTCTTT
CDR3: CASSGTGMNTEAFF

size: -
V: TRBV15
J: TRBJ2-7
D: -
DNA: TGTGCCACCAGCAGAGGCAGGCCCTACGAGCAGTACTTC
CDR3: CATSRGRPYEQYF

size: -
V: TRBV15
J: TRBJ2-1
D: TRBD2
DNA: TGTGCCACCAGCAGTGTTAGGAGCGGGGGGGTCAATGAGCAGTTCTTC
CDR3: CATSSVRSGGVNEQFF

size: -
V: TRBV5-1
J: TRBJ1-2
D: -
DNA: TGCGCCAGCAGCTTGGCCAGTGCCGAATTGATCTATGGCTACACCTTC
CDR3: CASSLASAELIYGYTF

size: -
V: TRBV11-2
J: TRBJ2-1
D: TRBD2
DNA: TGTGCCAGCAGCTTAGATCCGCTAGCGGGGGGACCTGAGCAGTTCTTC
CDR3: CASSLDPLAGGPEQFF

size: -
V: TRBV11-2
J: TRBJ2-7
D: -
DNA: TGTGCCAGCAGCTTGGAGGACAGCCTATACGAGCAGTACTTC
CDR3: CASSLEDSLYEQYF

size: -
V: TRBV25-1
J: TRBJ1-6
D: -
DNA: TGTGCCAGCAGTGAATCCTGGGGGGAGTGGGGCTCACCCCTCCACTTT
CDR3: CASSESWGEWGSPLHF

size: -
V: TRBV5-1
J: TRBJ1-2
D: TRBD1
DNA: TGCGCCAGCAGCTTGGACCCGGGGACAGGATATTACACCTTC
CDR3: CASSLDPGTGYYTF

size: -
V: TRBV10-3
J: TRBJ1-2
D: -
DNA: TGTGCCATCAGCCAGGCATCAGGGAAGTATGGCTACACCTTC
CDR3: CAISQASGKYGYTF

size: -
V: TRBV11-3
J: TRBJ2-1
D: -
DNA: TGTGCCAGCAGCCCCCCGACAAGCCCCAATGAGCAGTTCTTC
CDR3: CASSPPTSPNEQFF

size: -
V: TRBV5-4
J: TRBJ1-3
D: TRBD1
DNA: TGTGCCAGCAGCCCAGGGGGCGCGACAGACACCATATATTTT
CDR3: CASSPGGATDTIYF

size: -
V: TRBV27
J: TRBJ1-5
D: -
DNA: TGTGCCAGCAGTTTGGGAGTCTTGAATCAGCCCCAGCATTTT
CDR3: CASSLGVLNQPQHF

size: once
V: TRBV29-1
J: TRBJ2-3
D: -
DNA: TGCAGCGTTGAAGATCGAAAGGGAGCAGATACGCAGTATTTT
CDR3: CSVEDRKGADTQYF

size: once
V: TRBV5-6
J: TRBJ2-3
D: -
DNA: TGTGCCAGCAGCTTGCTTTCCACAGATACGCAGTATTTT
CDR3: CASSLLSTDTQYF

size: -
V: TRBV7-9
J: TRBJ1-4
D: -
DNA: TGTGCCAGCAGCCAGACGGTGCAAAGGGAGGAAAAACTGTTTTTT
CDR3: CASSQTVQREEKLFF

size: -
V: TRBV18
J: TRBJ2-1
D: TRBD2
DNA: TGTGCCAGCTCACCGGTTCGACTAGCGGGAAACAATGAGCAGTTCTTC
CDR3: CASSPVRLAGNNEQFF

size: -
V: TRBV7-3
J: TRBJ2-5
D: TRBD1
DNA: TGTGCCAGCAGCTTGGGACAGGGGGAGACCCAGTACTTC
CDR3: CASSLGQGETQYF

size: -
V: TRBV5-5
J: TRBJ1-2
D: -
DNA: TGTGCCAGCAGCTTGGGATTGGGAGACTATGGCTACACCTTC
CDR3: CASSLGLGDYGYTF

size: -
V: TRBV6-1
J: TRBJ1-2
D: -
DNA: TGTGCCAGCAGTTGGAAGGGGAACTATGGCTACACCTTC
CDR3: CASSWKGNYGYTF

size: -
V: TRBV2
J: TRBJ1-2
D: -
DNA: TGTGCCTCCCGACTCGGGCCCGCGGGTGGCTACACCTTC
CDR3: CASRLGPAGGYTF

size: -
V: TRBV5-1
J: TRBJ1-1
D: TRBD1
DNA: TGCGCCAGCAGCCGCTGGGGGCAGGGGGCTGAAGCTTTCTTT
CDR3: CASSRWGQGAEAFF

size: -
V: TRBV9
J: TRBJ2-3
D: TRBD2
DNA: TGTGCCAGCAGCCAGAGGGTAGCGGGGGGCGATACGCAGTATTTT
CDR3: CASSQRVAGGDTQYF

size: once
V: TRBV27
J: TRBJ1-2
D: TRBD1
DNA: TGTGCCAGCAGTTTAGAAGGGACAGCCCGCTATGGCTACACCTTC
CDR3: CASSLEGTARYGYTF

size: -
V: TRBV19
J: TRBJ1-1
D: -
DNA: TGTGCCAGTAGTATAGAGGGTCCGGGGGAAGCTTTCTTT
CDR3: CASSIEGPGEAFF

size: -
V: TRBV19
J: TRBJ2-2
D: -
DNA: TGTGCCAGTAGTCCAACAGGGTCGAACACCGGGGAGCTGTTTTTT
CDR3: CASSPTGSNTGELFF

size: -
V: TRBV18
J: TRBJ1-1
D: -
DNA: TGTGCCAGCTACGAGGGTGACACTGAAGCTTTCTTT
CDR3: CASYEGDTEAFF

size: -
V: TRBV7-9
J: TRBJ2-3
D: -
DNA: TGTTCCAGCAGCTGGGGAGTCACAGATACGCAGTATTTT
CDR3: CSSSWGVTDTQYF

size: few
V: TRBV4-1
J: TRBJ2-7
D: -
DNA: TGCGCCAGCAGCCAAGTGCGGACAGTAGCCTACGAGCAGTACTTC
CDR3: CASSQVRTVAYEQYF

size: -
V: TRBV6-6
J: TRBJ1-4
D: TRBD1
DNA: TGTGCCAGCAGTTACTCGACAGGGGTCGAAAAACTGTTTTTT
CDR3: CASSYSTGVEKLFF

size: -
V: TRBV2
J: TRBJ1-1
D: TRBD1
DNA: TGTGCCAGCCATCCCCCAGGAGGGGGCATGAACACTGAAGCTTTCTTT
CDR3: CASHPPGGGMNTEAFF

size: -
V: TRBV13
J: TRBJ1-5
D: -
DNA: TGTGCCAGCAGCACCGGGGGGCCGGGGAATCAGCCCCAGCATTTT
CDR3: CASSTGGPGNQPQHF

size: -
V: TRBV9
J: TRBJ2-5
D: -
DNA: TGTGCCAGCAGCGTAGCGGGGGAGTATGAGACCCAGTACTTC
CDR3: CASSVAGEYETQYF

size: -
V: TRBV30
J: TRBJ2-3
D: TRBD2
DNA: TGTGCCTGGGCGGGGGGGCTGGTCGCAGATACGCAGTATTTT
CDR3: CAWAGGLVADTQYF

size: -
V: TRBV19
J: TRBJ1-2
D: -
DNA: TGTGCCAGTATCCAGCTCACTCCCAGGGGCTCGGCTGACTATGGCTACACCTTC
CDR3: CASIQLTPRGSADYGYTF

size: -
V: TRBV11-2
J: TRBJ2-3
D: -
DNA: TGTGCCAGCAGCTTAGATGGCGGCCTCGGCACAGATACGCAGTATTTT
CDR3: CASSLDGGLGTDTQYF

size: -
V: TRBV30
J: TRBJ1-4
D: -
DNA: TGTGCCTGGAGTGTACGTCGGGGAACAACTAATGAAAAACTGTTTTTT
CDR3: CAWSVRRGTTNEKLFF

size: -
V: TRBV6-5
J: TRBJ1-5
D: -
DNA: TGTGCCAGCGGAGGCAATCAGCCCCAGCATTTT
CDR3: CASGGNQPQHF

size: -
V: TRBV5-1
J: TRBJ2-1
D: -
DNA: TGCGCCAGCAGCTTGGCGGGACTCGTTTACAATGAGCAGTTCTTC
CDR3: CASSLAGLVYNEQFF

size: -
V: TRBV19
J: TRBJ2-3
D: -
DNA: TGTGCCAGTAGTATAGATGGCAGGGCGCAGTATTTT
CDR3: CASSIDGRAQYF

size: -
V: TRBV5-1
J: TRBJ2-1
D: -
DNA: TGCGCCAGCAGGACCAGCGGGTTCTACAATGAGCAGTTCTTC
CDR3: CASRTSGFYNEQFF

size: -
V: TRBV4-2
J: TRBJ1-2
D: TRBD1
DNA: TGTGCCAGCAGCCAACAGGACAGGGACTACACCTTC
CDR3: CASSQQDRDYTF

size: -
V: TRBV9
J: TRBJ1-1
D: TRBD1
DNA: TGTGCCAGCAGTCCGGGGGTGCAGGGGGTGAACACTGAAGCTTTCTTT
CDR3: CASSPGVQGVNTEAFF

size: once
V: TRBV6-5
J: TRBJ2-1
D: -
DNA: TGTGCCAGCAGTTACCAAGACAGAAGATACAATGAGCAGTTCTTC
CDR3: CASSYQDRRYNEQFF

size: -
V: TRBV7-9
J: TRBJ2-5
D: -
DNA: TGTTCCAGCAGCCTCCGGGTCCAAGAGACCCAGTACTTC
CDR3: CSSSLRVQETQYF